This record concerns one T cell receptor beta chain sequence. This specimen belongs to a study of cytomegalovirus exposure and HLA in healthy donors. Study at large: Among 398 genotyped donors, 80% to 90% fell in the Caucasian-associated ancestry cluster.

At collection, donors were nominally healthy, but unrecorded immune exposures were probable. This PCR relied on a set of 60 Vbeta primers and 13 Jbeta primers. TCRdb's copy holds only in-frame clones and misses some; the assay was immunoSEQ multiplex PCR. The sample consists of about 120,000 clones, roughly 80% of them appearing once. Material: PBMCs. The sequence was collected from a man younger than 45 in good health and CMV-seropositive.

CDR3 DNA: TGTGCCAGCAGTGAAATCTACAGGGGCCGGGGCACTGAAGCTTTCTTT. It specifies CASSEIYRGRGTEAFF. V gene TRBV28 combines with J gene TRBJ1-1; 7 bases agree with TRBD1. The CDR3 is 16 amino acids. CDR1 MDHEN and CDR2 SYDVKM come from the germline V gene. V gave up 5 bases and J gave up 4 bases; unmatched junction bases: 13.